Below are 27 T cell receptor beta chains sequenced from a single sample in a study of CD4+ T cells in melanoma. Here immunoSEQ multiplex PCR was the method, and the copy in TCRdb shows in-frame clones only, minus some. Of roughly 150,000 clones in the sample, nearly 95% were seen once. Receptor source: a human donor with melanoma.

V gene TRBV6-1 combines with J gene TRBJ2-3; D remains unclear. Germline CDR1 MNHNS, CDR2 SASEGT. V gave up 3 bases and J gave up 6 bases, with 16 bases separating them. The CDR3 consists of 15 residues. Here the CDR3 reads CASSDGLSNTDTQYF. The CDR3 DNA sequence: TGTGCCAGCAGTGACGGGCTTTCTAACACCGATACGCAGTATTTT.

For this clone: Additional DNA sequences in this sample encode the identical CDR3. The chain couples TRBV5-1 to TRBJ2-2; D not resolved. The CDR3 is 15 amino acids. Per germline, CDR1 SGHRS and CDR2 YFSETQ. With 0 bases removed from V and 1 base from J, the gap between germline ends came to 7 bases. CDR3 in DNA: TGCGCCAGCAGCTTGGTTGCAGGGAACACCGGGGAGCTGTTTTTT. Its translation: CASSLVAGNTGELFF.

The J gene is TRBJ2-7, the V gene TRBV29-1, with D unresolved. This CDR3 is 13 amino acids long. In germline, CDR1 is SQVTM, CDR2 ANQGSEA. Trimming shortened V by 1 base and J by 4 bases, and 11 bases separated the two germline ends. The CDR3 sequence is CSVEGAGQYEQYF. Here the CDR3 DNA reads TGCAGCGTTGAAGGAGCAGGCCAATACGAGCAGTACTTC.

The V and J genes are TRBV5-1 and TRBJ1-6; no definite D call. Germline-derived CDR1 and CDR2 are SGHRS and YFSETQ. This CDR3 is 15 amino acids long. V was cut by 0 bases and J by 5 bases, with 9 bases left in between. The CDR3: CASSLEGKNNSPLHF. The CDR3 bases are TGCGCCAGCAGCTTGGAAGGGAAGAATAATTCACCCCTCCACTTT.

The rearrangement joins TRBV5-5 to TRBJ2-7, with 7 bases matching TRBD1. With 0 bases clipped from V and 4 bases from J, the junction kept 7 bases outside the gene matches. This CDR3 is 15 amino acids long. CDR1 and CDR2 from the germline V gene are SGHKS and YYEKEE (reference sequence). CDR3 sequence reads: CASSLAPGQTYEQYF. The CDR3 DNA reads TGTGCCAGCAGCTTGGCCCCGGGACAGACGTACGAGCAGTACTTC.

The V call is TRBV18, the J call TRBJ2-5, with D uncertain. The V end lost 2 bases, the J end lost 1 base, and 8 bases lay between the germline ends. CDR3 length: 14 amino acids. Germline loops: CDR1 KGHSH, CDR2 LQKENI. CDR3 sequence: CASSPGSAQETQYF. CDR3 bases: TGTGCCAGCTCACCAGGCTCGGCCCAAGAGACCCAGTACTTC.

The chain links TRBV19 to TRBJ1-2; 9 bases fit TRBD1. CDR1 is LNHDA and CDR2 is SQIVND in the germline V gene (reference sequence). This CDR3 is built from 14 residues. V was clipped by 2 bases and J by 6 bases; unmatched bases: 4. The chain's CDR3 is CASSIRDRGNGYTF. The CDR3 nucleotides are TGTGCCAGTAGTATAAGAGACAGGGGGAATGGCTACACCTTC. Using reference TRBV19 and TRBJ1-2 for the parts outside the CDR3, the full variable domain is DGGITQSPKYLFRKEGQNVTLSCEQNLNHDAMYWYRQDPGQGLRLIYYSQIVNDFQKGDIAEGYSVSREKKESFPLTVTSAQKNPTAFYLCASSIRDRGNGYTFGSGTRLTVV.

The chain employs TRBV28 and TRBJ2-7, with D tentatively TRBD2 (6 bases). Germline CDR1 MDHEN, CDR2 SYDVKM. The CDR3 sequence is 14 residues long. V lost 8 bases, J lost 3 bases, and 17 bases lay in between. DNA for the CDR3: TGTGCCAGCCAGATCGGGGGACGGAACTACGAGCAGTACTTC. Protein product: CASQIGGRNYEQYF. The full variable domain, rest sourced from reference TRBV28 and TRBJ2-7, is DVKVTQSSRYLVKRTGEKVFLECVQDMDHENMFWYRQDPGLGLRLIYFSYDVKMKEKGDIPEGYSVSREKKERFSLILESASTNQTSMYLCASQIGGRNYEQYFGPGTRLTVT.

The rearrangement links TRBV5-1 to TRBJ2-7; no reliable D call. CDR3 length equals 11 residues. The germline CDR1 and CDR2 sequences are SGHRS and YFSETQ. V dropped 3 bases and J dropped 3 bases, with 4 bases sitting between them. The CDR3 protein is CASSSNYEQYF. Written as DNA, the CDR3 is TGCGCCAGCAGCTCCAACTACGAGCAGTACTTC.

The rearrangement joins TRBV18 to TRBJ2-3; 7 positions agree with TRBD2. The CDR3 sequence is 18 residues long. The V and J ends lost 2 bases and 9 bases, in that order; junction bases with no gene match: 20. Germline CDR1 and CDR2: KGHSH and LQKENI. The CDR3 sequence: CASSPGDQIQRDQMTQYF. CDR3 DNA sequence: TGTGCCAGCTCACCAGGCGACCAAATCCAGCGGGATCAGATGACGCAGTATTTT.

The chain recombines TRBV7-8 with TRBJ2-7; weak D call: TRBD1 (6 bases). CDR3 length: 15 residues. V shed 1 base and J shed 1 base, with 11 bases lying between them. Looked up from germline, CDR1 is SGHVS and CDR2 is FQNEAQ. CDR3 residues: CASSLGPGASYEQYF. The CDR3 DNA is TGTGCCAGCAGCTTAGGCCCAGGGGCGTCCTACGAGCAGTACTTC.

The chain couples TRBV2 to TRBJ2-1, with D uncertain. The germline V gene has CDR1 SNHLY and CDR2 FYNNEI. The ends were cut back, 5 bases at V and 0 bases at J, with 11 bases in the middle. The CDR3 loop spans 15 amino acids. The CDR3 region is CASSRAISSYNEQFF. The CDR3 DNA is TGTGCCAGCAGTCGTGCCATTAGCTCCTACAATGAGCAGTTCTTC.

This rearrangement joins TRBV9 to TRBJ2-3, with D maybe TRBD2 (5 bases). V shed 6 bases and J shed 4 bases, with 15 bases lying between them. This CDR3 spans 14 amino acids. Germline V CDR1 and CDR2: SGDLS, YYNGEE. CDR3 region: CASKGGGDSDTQYF. The CDR3 nucleotides are TGTGCCAGCAAAGGAGGTGGCGACTCAGATACGCAGTATTTT.

V is TRBV6-1 and J is TRBJ1-1; D not certain. V was clipped by 6 bases and J by 6 bases, with 14 bases between them. Germline lookup yields CDR1 MNHNS and CDR2 SASEGT. This CDR3 has 13 amino acids. DNA of the CDR3: TGTGCCAGCAGGGAGAGGAGTACGGCTGAAGCTTTCTTT. Its protein product is CASRERSTAEAFF.

This chain connects TRBV6-5 to TRBJ1-5; possible D gene TRBD1, 5 bases. The germline CDR1 and CDR2 sequences are MNHEY and SVGAGI. This CDR3 spans 12 amino acids. V dropped 9 bases and J dropped 2 bases, with 8 bases sitting between them. Here the CDR3 DNA reads TGTGCCAGTGGGACGGGCAATCAGCCCCAGCATTTT. This encodes CASGTGNQPQHF.

This clone was detected once. The chain recombines TRBV10-1 with TRBJ1-1, with D unclear. The V and J ends lost 5 bases and 2 bases respectively, with 9 bases between them. Germline lookup yields CDR1 WNHNN and CDR2 SYGVQD (reference sequence). The CDR3 runs to 13 residues. The CDR3 DNA sequence: TGCGCCAGCAGTTCCTCGCGAAACACTGAAGCTTTCTTT. It yields the protein CASSSSRNTEAFF.

V usage is TRBV5-8 and J usage is TRBJ1-2; D unclear. From germline, CDR1 is SGHTS and CDR2 YDEGEE. V lost 1 base and J lost 8, with 9 bases in between. The CDR3 has 12 amino acids. The CDR3 DNA is TGTGCCAGCAGCTTGCGAGGGCGAGGCTACACCTTC. Its protein product is CASSLRGRGYTF.

This rearrangement joins TRBV19 to TRBJ2-1, with 8 bases lining up with TRBD2. The germline V gene encodes CDR1 LNHDA and CDR2 SQIVND (reference sequence). V lost 7 bases to trimming and J lost 1 base; unmatched junction nucleotides: 6. This CDR3 is 15 amino acids long. In DNA, the CDR3 is TGTGCCAGTACTTTTAGCGGGGTATCCTACAATGAGCAGTTCTTC. Its translation: CASTFSGVSYNEQFF.

V gene TRBV6-4 combines with J gene TRBJ2-6; 12 bases align to TRBD2. Trimming took 7 bases from V and 0 from J; bases not matched to a gene: 4. The CDR3 covers 17 residues. Germline CDR1 MRHNA, CDR2 SNTAGT. The DNA for the CDR3 is TGTGCCAGCAATGGACTAGCGGGGAGCTCTGGGGCCAACGTCCTGACTTTC. Its translation: CASNGLAGSSGANVLTF.

V is TRBV5-1 and J is TRBJ1-1; TRBD1 is a possible D gene (6 bases). Trimming cost V 5 bases and J 3 bases, with 8 bases left between them. The CDR3 contains 12 residues. The germline gives CDR1 SGHRS, CDR2 YFSETQ. CDR3 sequence (DNA): TGCGCCAGCAGACGACAGGACACTGAAGCTTTCTTT. This sequence encodes CASRRQDTEAFF. Together with reference TRBV5-1 and TRBJ1-1, the CDR3 gives the full variable domain: KAGVTQTPRYLIKTRGQQVTLSCSPISGHRSVSWYQQTPGQGLQFLFEYFSETQRNKGNFPGRFSGRQFSNSRSEMNVSTLELGDSALYLCASRRQDTEAFFGQGTRLTVV.

The rearrangement joins TRBV5-4 to TRBJ2-1; 10 bases agree with TRBD2. Per the germline V gene, CDR1 is SGHNT and CDR2 is YYREEE (reference sequence). The trim removed 4 bases at V and 4 bases at J, leaving 5 bases unmatched. The CDR3 consists of 15 residues. Here the CDR3 DNA reads TGTGCCAGCAGCATGCCGGGACTAGCGTACAATGAGCAGTTCTTC. This encodes CASSMPGLAYNEQFF.

The CDR3: CASSKTNTEAFF. The CDR3 bases are TGTGCCAGCAGTAAGACTAACACTGAAGCTTTCTTT. The chain has TRBV6-5 and TRBJ1-1; D uncertain. This CDR3 comprises 12 residues. Between the trimmed V and J ends, which lost 5 bases and 2 bases, there was a span of 6 bases. Germline values: CDR1 MNHEY, CDR2 SVGAGI.

J is TRBJ1-2 and V is TRBV13; 9 bases match TRBD1. The CDR3 consists of 14 residues. From germline, CDR1 is PRHDT and CDR2 FYEKMQ (reference sequence). V gave up 5 bases and J gave up 4 bases; unmatched junction bases: 5. The CDR3 DNA reads as TGTGCCAGCAGCGCAGGACAGGGGACCTATGGCTACACCTTC. It specifies CASSAGQGTYGYTF.

In nucleotides, the CDR3 is TGTGCCATCAGTGCATCAGAGGGCGCTTCGGATGGCTACACCTTC. It specifies CAISASEGASDGYTF. This chain uses TRBV10-3 with TRBJ1-2, with unresolved D. The CDR3 extends over 15 amino acids. The V end was cut by 4 bases, the J end by 6 bases, with 18 bases between. The V gene's germline CDR1 is ENHRY and CDR2 SYGVKD.

The rearrangement joins TRBV18 to TRBJ2-5; D is undetermined. The CDR3 covers 14 residues. In germline, CDR1 is KGHSH, CDR2 LQKENI. Trimming pared 5 bases from V and 1 base from J, leaving 11 bases between. The CDR3: CASSSRKAQETQYF. DNA for the CDR3: TGTGCCAGCTCATCACGTAAAGCCCAAGAGACCCAGTACTTC.

This clone came up once. The genes are TRBV7-8 and TRBJ2-1; 12 nucleotides agree with TRBD2. After removal of 4 bases from V and 5 bases from J, the junction contained 9 bases not matched to a gene. This CDR3 region has 17 residues. CDR1 and CDR2 from the germline V gene are SGHVS and FQNEAQ. The CDR3 protein is CASSSLAGGPSDNEQFF. In nucleotides, the CDR3 is TGTGCCAGCAGCTCTCTAGCGGGGGGGCCTTCGGACAATGAGCAGTTCTTC.

This chain links TRBV11-2 with TRBJ2-3; D possibly matches TRBD1 or TRBD2 (7 bases each). The CDR3 length is 16 residues. CDR1 and CDR2 from the germline V gene are SGHAT and FQNNGV. V lost 5 bases and J 6 bases, leaving 21 bases between the germline ends. CDR3: CASSGRAGGVADTQYF. CDR3 nucleotides: TGTGCCAGCAGCGGGCGAGCAGGGGGGGTTGCGGATACGCAGTATTTT. Combining the CDR3 with reference TRBV11-2 and TRBJ2-3 gives the whole variable domain EAGVAQSPRYKIIEKRQSVAFWCNPISGHATLYWYQQILGQGPKLLIQFQNNGVVDDSQLPKDRFSAERLKGVDSTLKIQPAKLEDSAVYLCASSGRAGGVADTQYFGPGTRLTVL.